Each of the 12 T cell receptor beta chains below was sequenced from the same sample in a study of blood T cell repertoires in COVID-19 (dated by TCRdb to the early 2020s). Receptors were amplified or captured by the immunoSEQ multiplex PCR assay. This is the immuneACCESS table as TCRdb keeps it, with only in-frame sequences that have V and J called. A part of the clones is gone; compared with another copy, unresolved V genes explain less than half, and the rest is unexplained. The sample profile shows roughly 58,000 clones; over 75% of them were found once. Roughly 30% of the sample goes to the ten largest clones. Sequencing was performed on peripheral blood. Receptor source: a man aged 55-75 years with COVID-19, enrolled during active disease.

Here the CDR3 DNA reads TGTGCCAGCAGCTTTGGGACAGTCAATGAGCAGTTCTTC. Its protein product is CASSFGTVNEQFF. This chain uses TRBV7-3 with TRBJ2-1; 7 bases align to TRBD1. CDR3 length: 13 residues. The germline CDR1 and CDR2 sequences are SGHTA and FQGTGA. V trimming: 3 bases; J trimming: 6 bases; junction bases outside the gene matches: 2. Supplemented by reference TRBV7-3 and TRBJ2-1, the full variable domain reads GAGVSQTPSNKVTEKGKYVELRCDPISGHTALYWYRQSLGQGPEFLIYFQGTGAADDSGLPNDRFFAVRPEGSVSTLKIQRTERGDSAVYLCASSFGTVNEQFFGPGTRLTVL.

This chain connects TRBV5-1 to TRBJ2-5, with 15 bases identical to TRBD2. Germline CDR1 is SGHRS and CDR2 is YFSETQ. The CDR3 covers 16 residues. V dropped 4 bases and J dropped 5; count of bases not matched to a gene: 6. The CDR3 is CASSPAGTSGRETQYF. The CDR3 DNA is TGCGCCAGCAGCCCGGCGGGGACTAGCGGGAGGGAGACCCAGTACTTC.

The chain joins TRBV13 to TRBJ2-3; perhaps TRBD1 as D (7 bases). This CDR3 is 15 amino acids long. The V end lost 5 bases, the J end lost 5 bases, and 17 bases lay between the germline ends. Germline CDR1 and CDR2: PRHDT and FYEKMQ (reference sequence). The CDR3 DNA follows: TGTGCCAGCAGCGCCACAGGGGTGGGAGGAGATACGCAGTATTTT. Translated: CASSATGVGGDTQYF.

J is TRBJ2-7 and V is TRBV7-2; 10 nucleotides agree with TRBD2. The germline V gene encodes CDR1 SGHTA and CDR2 FQGNSA. V dropped 2 bases and J dropped 2; count of bases not matched to a gene: 3. This CDR3 has 15 amino acids. The CDR3 DNA follows: TGTGCCAGCAGCTTATTAGCGGGAGGCGCCTACGAGCAGTACTTC. It is translated as CASSLLAGGAYEQYF.

The chain has TRBV3-1 (or the pseudogene TRBV3-2) and TRBJ2-1, with TRBD2 matching 12 bases. The CDR3 runs 15 residues. Trimming removed 0 bases from V and 15 bases from J; junction bases left unmatched: 9. The germline gives CDR1 LGHDT, CDR2 YNNKEL (reference sequence). The CDR3 loop is CASSQEASGRAIRFF. CDR3 nucleotides: TGTGCCAGCAGCCAAGAGGCTAGCGGGAGGGCCATCCGGTTCTTC.

The V gene is TRBV5-1, the J gene TRBJ2-7; TRBD2 aligns across 7 bases. CDR3 length: 15 amino acids. After removal of 1 base from V and 2 bases from J, the junction contained 6 bases not matched to a gene. From germline, CDR1 is SGHRS and CDR2 YFSETQ. Written as DNA, the CDR3 is TGCGCCAGCAGCTTGTTAGCGGCGGGAGCCTACGAGCAGTACTTC. Protein: CASSLLAAGAYEQYF. Full variable domain (missing parts from reference TRBV5-1 and TRBJ2-7): KAGVTQTPRYLIKTRGQQVTLSCSPISGHRSVSWYQQTPGQGLQFLFEYFSETQRNKGNFPGRFSGRQFSNSRSEMNVSTLELGDSALYLCASSLLAAGAYEQYFGPGTRLTVT.

This chain links TRBV18 with TRBJ1-1; D is unresolved. V was cut by 6 bases and J by 1 base, with 9 bases left in between. The CDR3 has 13 residues. Germline loops: CDR1 KGHSH, CDR2 LQKENI. In nucleotides, the CDR3 is TGTGCCAGCTCTTCGGAGGGGAACACTGAAGCTTTCTTT. Protein product: CASSSEGNTEAFF.

This rearrangement joins TRBV5-1 to TRBJ2-1; D gene ambiguous. CDR1 is SGHRS and CDR2 is YFSETQ in the germline V gene. CDR3 size: 12 residues. The ends were cut back, 2 bases at V and 9 bases at J, with 9 bases in the middle. The chain's CDR3 is CASSLTVSEQFF. CDR3 nucleotides: TGCGCCAGCAGCTTAACAGTGAGTGAGCAGTTCTTC.

The chain combines TRBV27 with TRBJ2-1, with 8 bases identical to TRBD1. The CDR3 is 15 amino acids. Trimming at V came to 2 bases and at J to 7 bases, leaving 7 bases not matched to a gene. CDR1 and CDR2 (germline): MNHEY, SMNVEV (reference sequence). In DNA, the CDR3 is TGTGCCAGCAGTTTACGGCAGGGGGCGTGGAATGAGCAGTTCTTC. Translated, it gives CASSLRQGAWNEQFF.

The chain carries TRBV6-5 and TRBJ1-1; 8 positions match TRBD1. This CDR3 spans 14 amino acids. The V segment lost 6 bases and the J segment 5 bases; nucleotides outside the gene matches: 8. CDR1 and CDR2 from the germline V gene are MNHEY and SVGAGI. CDR3 in amino acids: CASRETGVSTEAFF. CDR3 bases: TGTGCCAGCAGGGAGACAGGGGTGAGTACTGAAGCTTTCTTT.

CDR3 in amino acids: CASSQDPAGFPSTQYF. CDR3 nucleotide sequence: TGTGCCAGCAGCCAAGATCCAGCGGGATTCCCCAGTACGCAGTATTTT. The chain combines TRBV3-1 (or the pseudogene TRBV3-2) with TRBJ2-3, with 7 bases that match TRBD2. The CDR3 length is 16 residues. Trimming cost V 0 bases and J 8 bases; bases outside gene matches: 11. Per the germline V gene, CDR1 is LGHDT and CDR2 is YNNKEL (reference sequence).

The chain employs TRBV4-3 and TRBJ2-1, with TRBD2 matching over 11 bases. Germline trimming cut 2 bases from V and 8 bases from J; bases unmatched to any gene: 5. Germline CDR1 is LGHNA and CDR2 is YSLEER. The CDR3 spans 15 residues. The DNA of the CDR3 is TGCGCCAGCAGCCAAAGGACTAGCGGGTATGATGAGCAGTTCTTC. Translation gives CASSQRTSGYDEQFF.